This T cell receptor (beta chain) was retrieved from a study of blood T cell repertoires in COVID-19. Study-level background: The United States, Italy and Spain supplied acute and convalescent COVID-19 samples. Sample material is recorded as cDNA or gDNA derived from T cells, B-cell-depleted T cells, or PBMCs.

The CDR3 spans 13 residues. Looked up from germline, CDR1 is SGHRS and CDR2 is YFSETQ. Trimming left V 0 bases short and J 8 bases short, with 11 bases between. As originally analysed: Amplified reference gene primers provided the basis for estimating nucleated cell counts. The method was immunoSEQ multiplex PCR; TCRdb's version includes in-frame clones alone and lacks a portion of them. V and J calls plus clone size are reproduced from that table; the DNA served to infer D and trimming. The sample includes about 59,000 clones, 70% to 75% of them seen just once. The V call is TRBV5-1, the J call TRBJ1-2; D remains unclear. This TCR derives from a woman in her 70s with acute or convalescent COVID-19. The specimen was peripheral blood. The CDR3 nucleotides read TGCGCCAGCAGCTTGGACATAACTATCGGCTACACCTTC. This translates into CASSLDITIGYTF.